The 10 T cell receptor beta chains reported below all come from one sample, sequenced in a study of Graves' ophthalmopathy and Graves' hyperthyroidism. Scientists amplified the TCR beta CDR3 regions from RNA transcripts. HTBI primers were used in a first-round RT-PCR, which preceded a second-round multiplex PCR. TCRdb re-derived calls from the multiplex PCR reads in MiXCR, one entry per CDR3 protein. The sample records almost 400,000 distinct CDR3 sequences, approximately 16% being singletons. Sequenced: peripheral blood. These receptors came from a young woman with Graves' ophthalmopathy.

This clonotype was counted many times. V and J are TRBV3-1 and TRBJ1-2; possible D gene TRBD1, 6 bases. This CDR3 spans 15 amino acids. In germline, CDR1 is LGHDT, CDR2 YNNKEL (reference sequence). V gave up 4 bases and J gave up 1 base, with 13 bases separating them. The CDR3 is CASSPVGGLNYGYTF. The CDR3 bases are TGTGCCAGCAGCCCCGTAGGGGGGCTTAACTATGGCTACACCTTC.

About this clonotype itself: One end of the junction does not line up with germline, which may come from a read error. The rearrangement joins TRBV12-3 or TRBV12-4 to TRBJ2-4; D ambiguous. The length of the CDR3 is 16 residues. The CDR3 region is CASNPHRLDGPDIQHF. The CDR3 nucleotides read TGTGCCAGCAATCCTCACCGTTTGGACGGCCCAGACATTCAGCACTTC.

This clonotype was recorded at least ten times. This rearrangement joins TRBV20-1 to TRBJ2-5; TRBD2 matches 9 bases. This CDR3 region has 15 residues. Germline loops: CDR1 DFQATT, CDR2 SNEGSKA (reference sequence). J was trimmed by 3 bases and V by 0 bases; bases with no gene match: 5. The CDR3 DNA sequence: TGCAGTGCTAGAGATGGGCTAGCGGGGAAAGAGACCCAGTACTTC. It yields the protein CSARDGLAGKETQYF.

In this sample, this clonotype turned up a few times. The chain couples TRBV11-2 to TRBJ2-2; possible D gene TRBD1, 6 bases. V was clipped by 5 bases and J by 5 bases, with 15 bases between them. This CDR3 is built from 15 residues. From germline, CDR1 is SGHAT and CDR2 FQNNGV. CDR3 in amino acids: CASSTRERGTGELFF. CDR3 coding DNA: TGTGCCAGCAGCACCAGGGAGAGGGGGACCGGGGAGCTGTTTTTT.

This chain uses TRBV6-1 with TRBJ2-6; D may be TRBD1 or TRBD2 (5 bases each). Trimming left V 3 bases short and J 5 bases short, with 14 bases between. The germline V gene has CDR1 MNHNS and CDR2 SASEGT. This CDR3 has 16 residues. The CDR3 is CASSEGTPPWANVLTF. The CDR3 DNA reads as TGTGCCAGCAGTGAGGGGACGCCGCCCTGGGCCAACGTCCTGACTTTC.

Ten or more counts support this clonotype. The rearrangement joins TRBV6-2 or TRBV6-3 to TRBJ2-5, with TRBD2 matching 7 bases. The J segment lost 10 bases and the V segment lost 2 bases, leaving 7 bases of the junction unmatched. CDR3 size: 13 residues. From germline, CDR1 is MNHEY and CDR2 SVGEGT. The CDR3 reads CASSYPIREVQYF. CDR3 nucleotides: TGTGCCAGCAGTTACCCAATTCGGGAGGTCCAGTACTTC.

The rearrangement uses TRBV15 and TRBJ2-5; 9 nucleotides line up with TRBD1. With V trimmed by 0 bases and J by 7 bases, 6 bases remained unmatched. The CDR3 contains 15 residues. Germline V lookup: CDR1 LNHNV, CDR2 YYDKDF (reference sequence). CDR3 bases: TGTGCCACCAGCAGAGATGGGACAGGGCTCGGGACCCAGTACTTC. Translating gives CATSRDGTGLGTQYF. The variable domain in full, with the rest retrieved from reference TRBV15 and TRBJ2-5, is DAMVIQNPRYQVTQFGKPVTLSCSQTLNHNVMYWYQQKSSQAPKLLFHYYDKDFNNEADTPDNFQSRRPNTSFCFLDIRSPGLGDTAMYLCATSRDGTGLGTQYFGPGTRLLVL.

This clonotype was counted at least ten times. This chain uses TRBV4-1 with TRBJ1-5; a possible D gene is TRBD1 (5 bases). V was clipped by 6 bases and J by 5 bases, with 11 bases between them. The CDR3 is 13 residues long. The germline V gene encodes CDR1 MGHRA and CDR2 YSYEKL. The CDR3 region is CASSQGGYQPQHF. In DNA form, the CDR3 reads TGCGCCAGCAGTCAGGGAGGCTATCAGCCCCAGCATTTT.

The CDR3 sequence is CAISRDRGRRETQYF. The CDR3 DNA follows: TGTGCCATCAGCCGGGACAGGGGGCGCCGGGAGACCCAGTACTTC. The genes are TRBV10-3 and TRBJ2-5; 12 bases fit TRBD1. V lost 6 bases to trimming and J lost 5 bases; unmatched junction nucleotides: 7. This CDR3 comprises 15 residues. Germline V gene data show CDR1 as ENHRY and CDR2 as SYGVKD.

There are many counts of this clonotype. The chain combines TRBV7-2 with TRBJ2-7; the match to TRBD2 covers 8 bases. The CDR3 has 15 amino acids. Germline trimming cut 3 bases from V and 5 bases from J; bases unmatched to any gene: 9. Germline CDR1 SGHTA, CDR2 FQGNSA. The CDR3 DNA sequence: TGTGCCAGCAGCTTGGGTCGGGAGGGCCTTAACGAGCAGTACTTC. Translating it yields CASSLGREGLNEQYF.